This is a list of T cell receptor beta chains from one sample in a study of blood T cells in healthy people across ages. Using its own MiXCR run on the 5' RACE reads, TCRdb lists one record per CDR3 protein. This sample carries some 1.1 million distinct CDR3 sequences, roughly two fifths of them seen once, and the ten largest clones take roughly 14%. Sequencing was done on a sample of blood. These receptors were obtained from a man younger than 35 in good health. The CDR3 runs from the conserved cysteine through the conserved F or W. The order of the fields is CDR3 DNA, CDR3 protein, D gene, J gene, V gene, clone size. The D gene is left open where the match is weak. Rows may omit the clone size; those that give it use once, few, many or a size class.

CDR3 DNA: TGTGCCGCACGACCGGGACAGGAAGAGACCCAGTACTTC
CDR3 protein: CAARPGQEETQYF
D gene: TRBD1
J gene: TRBJ2-5
V gene: TRBV10-3
clone size: few

CDR3 DNA: TGTGCCAGCAGTGAATCGGCAGGGGGGCATAGCAATCAGCCCCAGCATTTT
CDR3 protein: CASSESAGGHSNQPQHF
D gene: TRBD1
J gene: TRBJ1-5
V gene: TRBV6-1
clone size: -

CDR3 DNA: TGCAGCGTTGGCAGGCTTTTTAACTATGGCTACACCTTC
CDR3 protein: CSVGRLFNYGYTF
D gene: -
J gene: TRBJ1-2
V gene: TRBV29-1
clone size: few

CDR3 DNA: TGTGCCAGCAGCTTGGGCCTCCCCTTTGGTAGCACAGATACGCAGTATTTT
CDR3 protein: CASSLGLPFGSTDTQYF
D gene: -
J gene: TRBJ2-3
V gene: TRBV7-2
clone size: few

CDR3 DNA: TGTGCCAGCAGTATCTCCCCGACTAGCGGGGGGCATGAGCAGTTCTTC
CDR3 protein: CASSISPTSGGHEQFF
D gene: TRBD2
J gene: TRBJ2-1
V gene: TRBV6-5
clone size: few

CDR3 DNA: TGTGCCAGCAGTGGGTGGTTGGGGCAGCCCCAGCATTTT
CDR3 protein: CASSGWLGQPQHF
D gene: -
J gene: TRBJ1-5
V gene: TRBV27
clone size: -

CDR3 DNA: TGCAGTGCTAGGAAGGGTTCTAATGAGCAGTTCTTC
CDR3 protein: CSARKGSNEQFF
D gene: -
J gene: TRBJ2-1
V gene: TRBV20-1
clone size: few

CDR3 DNA: TGTGCCATCAGTGAGTCCTCAGGGACAGGGGGCACAGCAGATACGCAGTATTTT
CDR3 protein: CAISESSGTGGTADTQYF
D gene: TRBD1
J gene: TRBJ2-3
V gene: TRBV10-3
clone size: -

CDR3 DNA: TGTGCCAGCAGCTTAATGTTCCAGGGAAGGGGCAATGAGCAGTTCTTC
CDR3 protein: CASSLMFQGRGNEQFF
D gene: -
J gene: TRBJ2-1
V gene: TRBV7-8
clone size: -

CDR3 DNA: TGTGCCAGCAGTTCTAGTCGGGACGGTTCTGAAGCTTTCTTT
CDR3 protein: CASSSSRDGSEAFF
D gene: -
J gene: TRBJ1-1
V gene: TRBV12-3/TRBV12-4
clone size: -

CDR3 DNA: TGTGCCAGCAGGGAGACACAGAACTCCTACGAGCAGTACTTC
CDR3 protein: CASRETQNSYEQYF
D gene: -
J gene: TRBJ2-7
V gene: TRBV2
clone size: -

CDR3 DNA: TGTGCCAGCAGACCCGACCGGCTAACTCAGCCCCAGCATTTT
CDR3 protein: CASRPDRLTQPQHF
D gene: -
J gene: TRBJ1-5
V gene: TRBV6-5
clone size: few

CDR3 DNA: TGCAGTGCTATTTACAGGGCCCAGAACTATGGCTACACCTTC
CDR3 protein: CSAIYRAQNYGYTF
D gene: -
J gene: TRBJ1-2
V gene: TRBV20-1
clone size: -

CDR3 DNA: TGTGCCACCAGCACTCCGGGCCTTCTCGATCAGCCCCAGCATTTT
CDR3 protein: CATSTPGLLDQPQHF
D gene: -
J gene: TRBJ1-5
V gene: TRBV15
clone size: few

CDR3 DNA: TGTGCCAGCAGTTACCCCTCAGGGGAGGGAACCTACGAGCAGTACTTC
CDR3 protein: CASSYPSGEGTYEQYF
D gene: -
J gene: TRBJ2-7
V gene: TRBV6-2/TRBV6-3
clone size: -

CDR3 DNA: TGCAGTGCTCCCAATCTAGCGGGGTCCTACAATGAGCAGTACTTC
CDR3 protein: CSAPNLAGSYNEQYF
D gene: TRBD2
J gene: TRBJ2-7
V gene: TRBV20-1
clone size: few

CDR3 DNA: TGCAGTGCTAGAGATCGAGTCCAAATGTCCTACAATGAGCAGTTCTTC
CDR3 protein: CSARDRVQMSYNEQFF
D gene: -
J gene: TRBJ2-1
V gene: TRBV20-1
clone size: -

CDR3 DNA: TGTGCCAGCAGCCAAGATCGGACTAGCAAGTTCTTC
CDR3 protein: CASSQDRTSKFF
D gene: TRBD2
J gene: TRBJ2-1
V gene: TRBV3-1
clone size: few

CDR3 DNA: TGTGCCAGCAGCCTCGGGGCCGATCAGTTGACTGAAGCTTTCTTT
CDR3 protein: CASSLGADQLTEAFF
D gene: -
J gene: TRBJ1-1
V gene: TRBV14
clone size: -

CDR3 DNA: TGCGCCAGCAGTGCTTCAGATACTATTGTGGATACGCAGTATTTT
CDR3 protein: CASSASDTIVDTQYF
D gene: -
J gene: TRBJ2-3
V gene: TRBV10-2
clone size: -

CDR3 DNA: TGTGCCTGGAGTAGTCGAGGCTATGGCTACACCTTC
CDR3 protein: CAWSSRGYGYTF
D gene: -
J gene: TRBJ1-2
V gene: TRBV30
clone size: -

CDR3 DNA: TGTGCCACCAGGGGTAGCGGGGTCTGGAGTGTATCTAGGGCAGATACGCAGTATTTT
CDR3 protein: CATRGSGVWSVSRADTQYF
D gene: TRBD2
J gene: TRBJ2-3
V gene: TRBV28
clone size: -

CDR3 DNA: TGTGCCAGTCGACAATCCCTGGTGGTAGATACGCAGTATTTT
CDR3 protein: CASRQSLVVDTQYF
D gene: -
J gene: TRBJ2-3
V gene: TRBV2
clone size: -

CDR3 DNA: TGTGCCAGCAGTTACCCACCCTTGGAGGGACACTATAATTCACCCCTCCACTTT
CDR3 protein: CASSYPPLEGHYNSPLHF
D gene: -
J gene: TRBJ1-6
V gene: TRBV6-5
clone size: few

CDR3 DNA: TGCAGTGCTAGAGATGCCGGTTACAATCAGCCCCAGCATTTT
CDR3 protein: CSARDAGYNQPQHF
D gene: -
J gene: TRBJ1-5
V gene: TRBV20-1
clone size: few

CDR3 DNA: TGTGCCAGCAGGACAGCTAACTATGGCTACACCTTC
CDR3 protein: CASRTANYGYTF
D gene: -
J gene: TRBJ1-2
V gene: TRBV25-1
clone size: many

CDR3 DNA: TGTGCCAGCAGCCAGAAGGGGCGAGGAGATACGCAGTATTTT
CDR3 protein: CASSQKGRGDTQYF
D gene: -
J gene: TRBJ2-3
V gene: TRBV7-9
clone size: -

CDR3 DNA: TGTGCCAGCGGCCGCCTTACGTACAATGAGCAGTTCTTC
CDR3 protein: CASGRLTYNEQFF
D gene: -
J gene: TRBJ2-1
V gene: TRBV3-1
clone size: few

CDR3 DNA: TGCGCCAGCAGATACGCCCCGGGACAGTATAATTCACCCCTCCACTTT
CDR3 protein: CASRYAPGQYNSPLHF
D gene: TRBD1
J gene: TRBJ1-6
V gene: TRBV4-1
clone size: -

CDR3 DNA: TGTGCCAGCAGCCAGTATTTGAGCGGGGGGAGCAATGAGCAGTTCTTC
CDR3 protein: CASSQYLSGGSNEQFF
D gene: TRBD2
J gene: TRBJ2-1
V gene: TRBV4-2
clone size: -

CDR3 DNA: TGTGCCAGCAGTTACCGGGCAGACTCGTCGAGCACAGATACGCAGTATTTT
CDR3 protein: CASSYRADSSSTDTQYF
D gene: -
J gene: TRBJ2-3
V gene: TRBV6-2/TRBV6-3
clone size: -

CDR3 DNA: TGCAGTGCTAGAGATCCGTTTAGAGGATTAACGGCAGATACGCAGTATTTT
CDR3 protein: CSARDPFRGLTADTQYF
D gene: -
J gene: TRBJ2-3
V gene: TRBV20-1
clone size: few

CDR3 DNA: TGTGCCAGCATCCTTGGGGGCGGTGGATACAATGAGCAGTACTTC
CDR3 protein: CASILGGGGYNEQYF
D gene: -
J gene: TRBJ2-7
V gene: TRBV5-5
clone size: -

CDR3 DNA: TGCAGTGCAAAGGTTCCGGGGGAGGGGACCGGGGAGCTGTTTTTT
CDR3 protein: CSAKVPGEGTGELFF
D gene: TRBD2
J gene: TRBJ2-2
V gene: TRBV20-1
clone size: -

CDR3 DNA: TGTGCCACCAGATCTAGGGGGAGCTCCTACAATGAGCAGTACTTC
CDR3 protein: CATRSRGSSYNEQYF
D gene: -
J gene: TRBJ2-7
V gene: TRBV28
clone size: -

CDR3 DNA: TGCAGCGTTGAAGATTGGGGTTCCGGCGGGGGGGCCGCGGCGCTAGATACGCAGTATTTT
CDR3 protein: CSVEDWGSGGGAAALDTQYF
D gene: TRBD2
J gene: TRBJ2-3
V gene: TRBV29-1
clone size: many

CDR3 DNA: TGTGCCAGCAGGAAAGGGGTGAACACTGAAGCTTTCTTT
CDR3 protein: CASRKGVNTEAFF
D gene: -
J gene: TRBJ1-1
V gene: TRBV6-1
clone size: few

CDR3 DNA: TGCGCCAGCAGCCAATCAGGGGGCGGAGGGTATGAAAAACTGTTTTTT
CDR3 protein: CASSQSGGGGYEKLFF
D gene: TRBD1
J gene: TRBJ1-4
V gene: TRBV4-3
clone size: -

CDR3 DNA: TGTGCCAGCAGCTTTATGGCCGGAACTAATTCACCCCTCCACTTT
CDR3 protein: CASSFMAGTNSPLHF
D gene: -
J gene: TRBJ1-6
V gene: TRBV7-2
clone size: few

CDR3 DNA: TGTGCCAGCAGCTTCAACCCGGACGTTTCCTACGAGCAGTACTTC
CDR3 protein: CASSFNPDVSYEQYF
D gene: -
J gene: TRBJ2-7
V gene: TRBV5-4
clone size: -

CDR3 DNA: TGTGCCAGCAGCTATAGACCCGATGTAGGCTACACCTTC
CDR3 protein: CASSYRPDVGYTF
D gene: -
J gene: TRBJ1-2
V gene: TRBV7-9
clone size: few